Following are 22 T cell receptor beta chains from one sample sequenced in a study of T cells in Graves' hyperthyroidism and ophthalmopathy. RNA transcripts served as the template for amplifying TCR beta CDR3 regions. TCR CDR3 underwent first-round RT-PCR with the HTBI primer set. One entry per CDR3 protein, called by TCRdb with MiXCR from the multiplex PCR reads. The repertoire holds fewer than 650,000 distinct CDR3 sequences, with roughly 14% as singletons. Material for sequencing was blood. The source is a middle-aged woman with Graves' ophthalmopathy.

This clonotype was found many times. V usage is TRBV7-9 and J usage is TRBJ1-5; possible D gene TRBD1, 5 bases. The germline gives CDR1 SEHNR, CDR2 FQNEAQ (reference sequence). V lost 7 bases and J 6 bases, leaving 16 bases between the germline ends. This CDR3 spans 14 amino acids. The CDR3 reads CASTSSGEGQPQHF. In DNA, the CDR3 is TGTGCCAGCACCAGTTCGGGGGAAGGTCAGCCCCAGCATTTT.

Ten or more counts support this clonotype. This chain connects TRBV5-4 to TRBJ1-2; D uncertain. The CDR3 covers 13 residues. Per the germline V gene, CDR1 is SGHNT and CDR2 is YYREEE (reference sequence). V was pared by 2 bases and J by 2 bases, with 7 bases between. CDR3 in amino acids: CASSFGNNYGYTF. CDR3 nucleotide sequence: TGTGCCAGCAGCTTTGGGAACAACTATGGCTACACCTTC.

This clonotype turned up a few times. V is TRBV28 and J is TRBJ1-1; D is undetermined. The CDR3 runs 16 residues. Trimming shortened V by 5 bases and J by 4 bases, and 20 bases separated the two germline ends. Germline values: CDR1 MDHEN, CDR2 SYDVKM. This CDR3 reads CASSLPAWQMRTEAFF. The CDR3 DNA sequence: TGTGCCAGCAGTCTCCCCGCTTGGCAGATGCGCACTGAAGCTTTCTTT.

At least ten counts were recorded for this clonotype. The rearrangement joins TRBV11-2 to TRBJ2-2, with D possibly matching TRBD2 (6 bases). Germline assignment: CDR1 SGHAT and CDR2 FQNNGV. V was trimmed by 4 bases and J by 7 bases, leaving 16 bases between them. This CDR3 spans 15 amino acids. In DNA form, the CDR3 reads TGTGCCAGCAGCTACCCGGGGGAGCAGTTCGGGGAGCTGTTTTTT. It yields the protein CASSYPGEQFGELFF.

This clonotype was counted at least ten times. This chain joins TRBV6-2 or TRBV6-3 and TRBJ2-7; D call uncertain. Between the trimmed V and J ends, which lost 0 bases and 3 bases, there was a span of 21 bases. This CDR3 comprises 18 residues. The germline V gene has CDR1 MNHEY and CDR2 SVGEGT. CDR3 in DNA: TGTGCCAGCAGTTACTCGATCTCTCGGGCCGATCCAGGCTACGAGCAGTACTTC. Its protein is CASSYSISRADPGYEQYF.

In this sample, this clonotype turned up many times. V is TRBV20-1 and J is TRBJ2-7; 8 nucleotides match TRBD2. Germline V gene data show CDR1 as DFQATT and CDR2 as SNEGSKA (reference sequence). CDR3 length: 13 residues. V was clipped by 4 bases and J by 5 bases; unmatched bases: 7. CDR3 residues: CSATRAGAHEQYF. The DNA of the CDR3 is TGCAGTGCTACCCGAGCGGGAGCCCACGAGCAGTACTTC.

This clonotype appeared many times. This chain connects TRBV6-1 to TRBJ2-2; TRBD2 matches at 9 bases. The CDR3 consists of 13 residues. After removal of 8 bases from V and 3 bases from J, the junction contained 1 base not matched to a gene. Germline V CDR1 and CDR2: MNHNS, SASEGT. The chain's CDR3 is CASRTSDTGELFF. The CDR3, as DNA: TGTGCCAGCCGGACTAGCGACACCGGGGAGCTGTTTTTT.

This clonotype was recorded many times. The chain links TRBV6-1 to TRBJ1-2; D remains unclear. CDR1 MNHNS and CDR2 SASEGT come from the germline V gene. This CDR3 contains 16 residues. V lost 6 bases to trimming and J lost 4 bases, with 21 bases between them. For the CDR3, the DNA is TGTGCCAGCAGGACTCCCGCGCCCCGCCGGGGCTATGGCTACACCTTC. It codes for CASRTPAPRRGYGYTF.

The sample holds many counts of this clonotype. V and J are TRBV24-1 and TRBJ2-7; TRBD1 aligns across 10 bases. J was trimmed by 6 bases and V by 4 bases; bases with no gene match: 8. The germline V gene encodes CDR1 KGHDR and CDR2 SFDVKD. The CDR3 extends over 15 amino acids. The CDR3 loop reads CATSDTGQGSSEQYF. CDR3 sequence (DNA): TGTGCCACCAGTGACACGGGACAGGGGTCTTCCGAGCAGTACTTC.

The CDR3 region has the DNA TGCAGCGTTGGATGGACAGGGGGAGGCAATCAGCCCCAGCATTTT. This translates into CSVGWTGGGNQPQHF. This sequence joins TRBV29-1 and TRBJ1-5, with 10 bases aligning to TRBD1. The CDR3 is made up of 15 amino acids. The germline V gene has CDR1 SQVTM and CDR2 ANQGSEA. V lost 4 bases and J lost 2; bases outside the gene matches: 5.

This clonotype was recorded many times. The chain has TRBV12-3 or TRBV12-4 and TRBJ2-7; TRBD2 might be the D (5 bases). The CDR3 sequence is 14 residues long. Trimming removed 3 bases at V and 6 bases at J, with 15 bases between. CDR3 nucleotides: TGTGCCAGCAGTTTGGTGGAGGTAGGGAGCGAGCAGTACTTC. It encodes CASSLVEVGSEQYF.

This clonotype was recorded at least ten times. This chain uses TRBV28 with TRBJ1-3; D possibly corresponds to TRBD1 (6 bases). The CDR3 consists of 16 residues. Germline V gene sequence: CDR1 MDHEN, CDR2 SYDVKM. V shed 5 bases and J shed 8 bases, with 22 bases lying between them. As DNA, the CDR3 is TGTGCCAGCAGTCCCCTGGCAGGGGTGGATCTAGACACCATATATTTT. As protein: CASSPLAGVDLDTIYF.

Ten or more counts support this clonotype. The rearrangement links TRBV12-3 or TRBV12-4 to TRBJ2-7; unclear D gene. V was clipped by 4 bases and J by 5 bases, with 12 bases between them. The CDR3 length is 13 residues. The CDR3 is CASSSGSFDEQYF. The CDR3 DNA reads as TGTGCCAGCAGTTCAGGCAGTTTCGACGAGCAGTACTTC.

This clonotype was found many times. The chain has TRBV7-2 and TRBJ2-5; D might be TRBD2 (5 bases). Trimming pared 5 bases from V and 4 bases from J, leaving 14 bases between. This CDR3 has 14 residues. Germline V lookup: CDR1 SGHTA, CDR2 FQGNSA. In DNA, the CDR3 is TGTGCCAGCAGCCCGACGGGCCGGGGAGAGACCCAGTACTTC. It yields the protein CASSPTGRGETQYF.

The chain recombines TRBV19 with TRBJ1-1, with a weak D call TRBD1 (5 bases). Per the germline V gene, CDR1 is LNHDA and CDR2 is SQIVND (reference sequence). CDR3 length equals 14 residues. The V end was cut by 6 bases, the J end by 1 base, with 12 bases between. CDR3 protein: CASRPPGPNTEAFF. The CDR3 DNA reads as TGTGCCAGTAGACCCCCGGGGCCGAACACTGAAGCTTTCTTT.

This clonotype was recorded many times. The chain couples TRBV3-1 to TRBJ2-7; tentative D call: TRBD1 (7 bases). Trimming removed 7 bases at V and 3 bases at J, with 19 bases between. The CDR3 contains 15 residues. The V gene's germline CDR1 is LGHDT and CDR2 YNNKEL (reference sequence). The CDR3 DNA is TGTGCCAGCAACCCAAGTGGCCAGGGGGGCTACGAGCAGTACTTC. This translates into CASNPSGQGGYEQYF.

This clonotype was recorded at least ten times. The J gene is TRBJ1-1, the V gene TRBV12-5, with unresolved D. CDR3 size: 12 residues. The ends were cut back, 7 bases at V and 5 bases at J, with 11 bases in the middle. CDR1 is LGHNT, CDR2 FRNRAP, per germline. CDR3 DNA: TGTGCTAGTGCCCTCCTAGGGACTGAAGCTTTCTTT. Protein: CASALLGTEAFF.

This clonotype came up many times. The V call is TRBV28, the J call TRBJ1-2; 10 nucleotides agree with TRBD1. Per the germline V gene, CDR1 is MDHEN and CDR2 is SYDVKM. The CDR3 extends over 15 amino acids. J was trimmed by 7 bases and V by 3 bases; bases with no gene match: 8. This CDR3 is CASSLDRGILFGYTF. CDR3 in DNA: TGTGCCAGCAGTTTGGACAGGGGGATACTATTTGGCTACACCTTC.

The chain recombines TRBV11-1 with TRBJ1-6; D is possibly TRBD1 (5 bases). The CDR3 has 14 residues. Looked up from germline, CDR1 is SGHAT and CDR2 is FQDESV (reference sequence). V was shortened by 3 bases and J by 8 bases, with 11 bases between the two germline ends. The CDR3 bases are TGTGCCAGCAGCTTTCTGGGGGAAGATTCACCCCTCCACTTT. This sequence encodes CASSFLGEDSPLHF.

This clonotype was observed at least ten times. This chain joins TRBV6-5 and TRBJ2-5; D is possibly TRBD1 (5 bases). Germline CDR1 and CDR2: MNHEY and SVGAGI. The V end lost 7 bases, the J end lost 6 bases, and 18 bases lay between the germline ends. The length of the CDR3 is 14 residues. CDR3: CASIDVGATKTQYF. The CDR3 DNA reads as TGTGCCAGCATCGACGTAGGGGCCACGAAGACCCAGTACTTC.

This clonotype was counted ten times or more. CDR3 protein: CAWSVWGGQYF. The CDR3 DNA sequence: TGTGCCTGGAGTGTATGGGGGGGGCAGTATTTT. This rearrangement joins TRBV30 to TRBJ2-3; 7 bases fit TRBD2. V gave up 0 bases and J gave up 11 bases; unmatched junction bases: 2. CDR3 length: 11 amino acids. Germline CDR1 GTSNPN, CDR2 SVGIG (reference sequence).

V gene TRBV30 combines with J gene TRBJ2-7; 11 bases agree with TRBD2. V was clipped by 3 bases and J by 6 bases; unmatched bases: 10. This CDR3 has 15 residues. The V gene's germline CDR1 is GTSNPN and CDR2 SVGIG (reference sequence). The CDR3 is CAWRDFRTSGSEQYF. CDR3 sequence (DNA): TGTGCCTGGAGAGATTTCCGGACTAGCGGGTCCGAGCAGTACTTC.